The table lists the clone carrying this TCR beta chain with a count of one. One end of the junction is discordant with germline, which a read error may explain. Per the original methods: Estimates of nucleated cell counts were drawn from the amplification of reference gene primers. Here immunoSEQ multiplex PCR was the method, and the copy in TCRdb shows in-frame clones only, minus some. V, J and clone size are those of that table, while D and trimming were read from the DNA. The top ten hold around 7% of the sample, which has 350,000 to 400,000 clones, almost 90% seen once. The data were obtained in a study of blood T cell repertoires in COVID-19. Study context: The origin of the acute and convalescent COVID-19 samples was the United States, Italy and Spain. T cells, B-cell-depleted T cells, or PBMCs provided the cDNA or gDNA that served as material.

The CDR3 covers 10 residues. Germline CDR1 is DFQATT and CDR2 is SNEGSKA (reference sequence). This clonotype was sampled from a young man with active or convalescent COVID-19. Sequencing was carried out using peripheral blood. V usage is TRBV20-1 and J usage is TRBJ2-1, with D maybe TRBD2 (6 bases). The CDR3 loop reads CSASNSLAIF. For the CDR3, the DNA is TGCAGTGCTAGCAACTCACTAGCAATCTTC.